What follows are 26 T cell receptor beta chains derived from one specimen sequenced in a study of T cells in Graves' hyperthyroidism and ophthalmopathy. Amplification yielded TCR beta CDR3 regions, with RNA transcripts as the source. First-round RT-PCR with HTBI primers amplified the TCR CDR3 region. TCRdb reprocessed the multiplex PCR reads with MiXCR, giving one entry per CDR3 protein. The sample yields some 570,000 distinct CDR3 sequences, around 14% seen once. The sample was blood. The origin of the receptors is a young woman with Graves' ophthalmopathy.

This clonotype was observed a few times. The V call is TRBV20-1, the J call TRBJ2-6, with D perhaps being TRBD1 or TRBD2 (5 bases each). CDR3 length: 16 amino acids. Trimming removed 5 bases at V and 2 bases at J, with 16 bases between. CDR1 is DFQATT, CDR2 SNEGSKA, per germline (reference sequence). CDR3 sequence reads: CSAAQGSGAGANVLTF. The CDR3 nucleotides are TGCAGTGCTGCGCAGGGTTCCGGGGCTGGGGCCAACGTCCTGACTTTC.

This clonotype was observed a handful of times. The CDR3 is CASSPRQSFNTEAFF. The CDR3 DNA follows: TGTGCCAGCAGCCCCCGACAGTCTTTCAACACTGAAGCTTTCTTT. The chain carries TRBV7-9 and TRBJ1-1; weak D call: TRBD1 (5 bases). V lost 5 bases and J 2 bases, leaving 15 bases between the germline ends. The CDR3 covers 15 residues. Germline loops: CDR1 SEHNR, CDR2 FQNEAQ (reference sequence).

The V call is TRBV4-2, the J call TRBJ2-3, with TRBD2 identical over 7 bases. CDR1 is LGHNA, CDR2 YNFKEQ, per germline. J lost 4 bases, V lost 3 bases, and 4 bases had no gene match. The CDR3 has 14 amino acids. CDR3 coding DNA: TGTGCCAGCAGCCACACGGGAGGCTCAGATACGCAGTATTTT. Its translation: CASSHTGGSDTQYF.

This clonotype was seen repeatedly, ten times or more. The chain recombines TRBV29-1 with TRBJ1-2, with D possibly matching TRBD1 (5 bases). Trimming stripped 3 bases from V and 8 bases from J, with 7 bases between. The CDR3 spans 10 residues. Germline assignment: CDR1 SQVTM and CDR2 ANQGSEA. CDR3 in amino acids: CSVDKGGYTF. The CDR3 DNA is TGCAGCGTTGACAAGGGGGGCTACACCTTC.

This clonotype was counted ten times or more. The chain is built from TRBV9 and TRBJ2-3, with no clear D. The CDR3 is 12 amino acids. Trimming stripped 0 bases from V and 3 bases from J, with 2 bases between. The germline V gene has CDR1 SGDLS and CDR2 YYNGEE. CDR3 bases: TGTGCCAGCAGCGTAGAGACAGATACGCAGTATTTT. Translation gives CASSVETDTQYF.

This clonotype has at least ten counts. The CDR3 bases are TGTGCCAGCAGTTCGAGTCTAGCGGGGGTAGAGACCCAGTACTTC. This translates into CASSSSLAGVETQYF. J is TRBJ2-5 and V is TRBV12-3 or TRBV12-4; the match to TRBD2 covers 10 bases. The CDR3 spans 15 residues. J gave up 4 bases and V 4 bases, and 6 bases lay outside the gene matches.

This clonotype was recorded many times. The V and J genes are TRBV10-3 and TRBJ2-5; a possible D gene is TRBD2 (6 bases). Looked up from germline, CDR1 is ENHRY and CDR2 is SYGVKD. This CDR3 region has 13 residues. With 8 bases removed from V and 5 bases from J, the gap between germline ends came to 15 bases. The CDR3 sequence is CAIQTGAGETQYF. For the CDR3, the DNA is TGTGCCATCCAGACGGGAGCAGGGGAGACCCAGTACTTC.

As to this clonotype: With a much larger clone just one base away, this may be a read error. V gene TRBV2 combines with J gene TRBJ2-7; D unclear. V was shortened by 7 bases and J by 3 bases, with 13 bases between the two germline ends. Germline loops: CDR1 SNHLY, CDR2 FYNNEI. CDR3 size: 13 residues. This CDR3 reads CASNPRMGYEQYF. The CDR3, as DNA: TGTGCCAGCAACCCTCGTATGGGCTACGAGCAGTACTTC.

This clonotype was counted ten times or more. The chain carries TRBV11-1 and TRBJ2-1; no clear D. Trimming cost V 2 bases and J 7 bases, with 9 bases left between them. This CDR3 has 13 residues. CDR1 and CDR2 from the germline V gene are SGHAT and FQDESV (reference sequence). The CDR3 spells CASSLSPGNEQFF. The DNA for the CDR3 is TGTGCCAGCAGCTTAAGTCCTGGTAATGAGCAGTTCTTC.

This clonotype was seen many times. The CDR3 loop reads CASSLLVRDEQYF. The CDR3 coding sequence is TGTGCCAGCAGTTTACTCGTTCGAGACGAGCAGTACTTC. This chain links TRBV12-3 or TRBV12-4 with TRBJ2-7; D call uncertain. With 2 bases removed from V and 5 bases from J, the gap between germline ends came to 10 bases. The CDR3 has 13 amino acids.

This clonotype was seen only a few times. The genes are TRBV5-1 and TRBJ2-5; 10 bases are shared with TRBD2. The germline V gene encodes CDR1 SGHRS and CDR2 YFSETQ. The CDR3 spans 15 residues. The V segment lost 4 bases and the J segment 4 bases; nucleotides outside the gene matches: 7. CDR3 loop: CASSPLAGAPETQYF. CDR3 coding DNA: TGCGCCAGCAGCCCCCTAGCGGGAGCACCAGAGACCCAGTACTTC.

The V and J genes are TRBV28 and TRBJ2-1, with a weak D call TRBD2 (8 bases). The CDR3 extends over 15 amino acids. Between the trimmed V and J ends, which lost 7 bases and 3 bases, there was a span of 16 bases. Germline-derived CDR1 and CDR2 are MDHEN and SYDVKM. The CDR3 DNA sequence: TGTGCCAGCATGGGGACAGCGGGGGACTACAATGAGCAGTTCTTC. This translates into CASMGTAGDYNEQFF.

Ten or more counts support this clonotype. The chain has TRBV7-8 and TRBJ1-5; D is undetermined. V lost 3 bases and J lost 10, with 7 bases in between. CDR1 is SGHVS, CDR2 FQNEAQ, per germline. CDR3 length equals 11 residues. DNA of the CDR3: TGTGCCAGCAGCTTTTGGGGTCCCCAGCATTTT. Its translation: CASSFWGPQHF.

This sequence joins TRBV6-1 and TRBJ2-3; D not certain. CDR1 is MNHNS and CDR2 is SASEGT in the germline V gene. The CDR3 length is 11 residues. V lost 5 bases to trimming and J lost 5 bases, with 5 bases between them. The CDR3 is CASSTGDTQYF. Written as DNA, the CDR3 is TGTGCCAGCAGTACGGGAGATACGCAGTATTTT.

The chain joins TRBV4-2 to TRBJ1-4, with TRBD1 as a possible D gene (5 bases). V lost 4 bases and J lost 0, with 12 bases in between. The CDR3 extends over 16 amino acids. Germline CDR1 and CDR2: LGHNA and YNFKEQ. This CDR3 is CASSPRDGATNEKLFF. CDR3 bases: TGTGCCAGCAGCCCGAGGGACGGAGCAACTAATGAAAAACTGTTTTTT.

The table lists this clonotype with many counts. The rearrangement uses TRBV2 and TRBJ2-7; D unclear. Germline CDR1 reads SNHLY; CDR2 reads FYNNEI. The CDR3 sequence is 12 residues long. Trimming cost V 5 bases and J 0 bases, with 5 bases left between them. CDR3 in DNA: TGTGCCAGCAGTTATAGCTCCTACGAGCAGTACTTC. It encodes CASSYSSYEQYF.

This clonotype was counted at least ten times. One base away lies a much larger clone, so this may be a sequencing read error. The chain has TRBV30 and TRBJ2-1; D is tentatively TRBD1 or TRBD2 (5 bases each). The germline gives CDR1 GTSNPN, CDR2 SVGIG (reference sequence). The CDR3 has 16 residues. Trimming stripped 0 bases from V and 5 bases from J, with 17 bases between. The CDR3: CAWSVGLTGPHNEQFF. The CDR3 DNA sequence: TGTGCCTGGAGTGTGGGGCTAACGGGGCCTCACAATGAGCAGTTCTTC.

This sequence joins TRBV20-1 and TRBJ1-2, with D perhaps matching TRBD1 (5 bases). Trimming stripped 6 bases from V and 1 base from J, with 18 bases between. CDR1 is DFQATT, CDR2 SNEGSKA, per germline (reference sequence). CDR3 length: 15 residues. For the CDR3, the DNA is TGCAGTGCGGCTGGTAGGGGAACCATTAACTATGGCTACACCTTC. As protein: CSAAGRGTINYGYTF.

There are many counts of this clonotype. The chain carries TRBV3-1 and TRBJ2-1; D not resolved. The CDR3 has 15 amino acids. Germline assignment: CDR1 LGHDT and CDR2 YNNKEL (reference sequence). Trimming stripped 1 base from V and 7 bases from J, with 14 bases between. The DNA for the CDR3 is TGTGCCAGCAGCCAAGCTGTTGTAGTTAGGAATGAGCAGTTCTTC. Protein: CASSQAVVVRNEQFF.

The chain uses TRBV6-1 and TRBJ2-2; tentative D call: TRBD1 (5 bases). The CDR3 is 13 amino acids. V was shortened by 2 bases and J by 8 bases, with 9 bases between the two germline ends. The germline gives CDR1 MNHNS, CDR2 SASEGT. In DNA form, the CDR3 reads TGTGCCAGCAGTGAATGGCCAGGGGGGGAGCTGTTTTTT. Protein sequence: CASSEWPGGELFF.

The sample holds many counts of this clonotype. The chain links TRBV20-1 to TRBJ2-1; D is uncertain. The germline V and J ends were trimmed by 2 bases and 10 bases, with 3 bases remaining between them. The CDR3 sequence is 9 residues long. The V gene's germline CDR1 is DFQATT and CDR2 SNEGSKA (reference sequence). In DNA form, the CDR3 reads TGCAGTGCTAGACCGGAGCAGTTCTTC. Protein product: CSARPEQFF.

Comments on this clonotype: This may arise from a read error, as a much more abundant clone is one base away. J is TRBJ1-1 and V is TRBV28; no definite D call. V was clipped by 3 bases and J by 10 bases, with 12 bases between them. The germline V gene encodes CDR1 MDHEN and CDR2 SYDVKM. The CDR3 extends over 12 amino acids. Here the CDR3 DNA reads TGTGCCAGCAGTTTCGGGTGTGTTAGAGCTTTCTTT. This encodes CASSFGCVRAFF. The variable domain in full, with the rest retrieved from reference TRBV28 and TRBJ1-1, is DVKVTQSSRYLVKRTGEKVFLECVQDMDHENMFWYRQDPGLGLRLIYFSYDVKMKEKGDIPEGYSVSREKKERFSLILESASTNQTSMYLCASSFGCVRAFFGQGTRLTVV.

This clonotype was observed many times. This chain connects TRBV19 to TRBJ2-7, with D possibly being TRBD2 (6 bases). The CDR3 length is 14 residues. V was pared by 2 bases and J by 4 bases, with 12 bases between. Germline CDR1 is LNHDA and CDR2 is SQIVND (reference sequence). The CDR3 is CASSIWGERYEQYF. The CDR3 region has the DNA TGTGCCAGTAGTATATGGGGGGAGCGGTACGAGCAGTACTTC.

This clonotype has a count of ten or more. V and J are TRBV12-3 or TRBV12-4 and TRBJ2-7; TRBD1 aligns across 9 bases. J lost 2 bases, V lost 6 bases, and 5 bases had no gene match. The CDR3 totals 14 residues. CDR3 nucleotide sequence: TGTGCCAGCAGGGGGACAGGGAAGCCCTACGAGCAGTACTTC. Translated: CASRGTGKPYEQYF.

This clonotype was counted only a few times. The chain carries TRBV20-1 and TRBJ1-6; D perhaps matches TRBD1 (6 bases). This CDR3 region has 17 residues. Trimming took off 0 bases at V and 0 bases at J, with 12 bases between the two ends. Germline-derived CDR1 and CDR2 are DFQATT and SNEGSKA (reference sequence). CDR3 in DNA: TGCAGTGCTAGAGAAAGACAGGCGAGCTCCTATAATTCACCCCTCCACTTT. This gives the protein CSARERQASSYNSPLHF.

A word on this clonotype: One base away lies a much larger clone, so this may be a sequencing read error. The V and J genes are TRBV11-3 and TRBJ2-1; D is perhaps TRBD2 (6 bases). Germline CDR1 is SGHNT and CDR2 is YENEEA. The V gene lost 5 bases and the J gene lost 6 bases, with 17 bases spanning the gap. The CDR3 sequence is 15 residues long. The CDR3 region has the DNA TGTGCCAGCAGCCCAAGCCCTAGCGACGGCAATGAGCAGTTCTTC. Translating gives CASSPSPSDGNEQFF.